One sample yielded the 8 T cell receptor beta chains listed below, sequenced in a study of blood T cell repertoires in COVID-19. Clones were read by immunoSEQ multiplex PCR, and TCRdb kept only the in-frame ones, dropping some. The sample yields roughly 460,000 clones, 85% to 90% seen once. The sequenced sample was peripheral blood. Every receptor here comes from a man between 18 and 35 years old with COVID-19, enrolled during active disease.

In the case of this clone: The same CDR3 is also encoded by other DNA sequences in this sample. The chain employs TRBV30 and TRBJ1-1; TRBD1 matches 10 bases. Per germline, CDR1 GTSNPN and CDR2 SVGIG (reference sequence). The length of the CDR3 is 13 residues. The V segment lost 3 bases and the J segment 3 bases; nucleotides outside the gene matches: 1. The CDR3 spells CAWRGQGYTEAFF. The DNA of the CDR3 is TGTGCCTGGAGGGGACAGGGGTACACTGAAGCTTTCTTT.

Here the CDR3 DNA reads TGTGCCAGCTCTCGGCGGGAGCACACCGGGGAGCTGTTTTTT. Protein: CASSRREHTGELFF. This sequence joins TRBV7-9 and TRBJ2-2, with TRBD2 matching 7 bases. Germline V gene lookup returns CDR1 SEHNR and CDR2 FQNEAQ (reference sequence). After removal of 8 bases from V and 3 bases from J, the junction contained 6 bases not matched to a gene. This CDR3 region has 14 residues.

The chain uses TRBV7-9 and TRBJ2-4; a weak D match, TRBD1 (6 bases). Germline V gene data show CDR1 as SEHNR and CDR2 as FQNEAQ (reference sequence). V shed 3 bases and J shed 0 bases, with 18 bases lying between them. The CDR3 covers 18 residues. This CDR3 is CASSFEQGASLAKNIQYF. The CDR3 DNA reads as TGTGCCAGCAGCTTCGAACAGGGCGCATCCCTAGCCAAAAACATTCAGTACTTC.

This clone was seen only once. The rearrangement uses TRBV30 and TRBJ1-4; D remains ambiguous. The germline V and J ends were trimmed by 4 bases and 14 bases, with 17 bases remaining between them. Germline V CDR1 and CDR2: GTSNPN, SVGIG (reference sequence). CDR3 size: 12 residues. The CDR3 region is CAWTPTKERLFF. As DNA, the CDR3 is TGTGCCTGGACCCCAACCAAGGAGCGTCTGTTTTTT. Complete variable domain (other parts from reference TRBV30 and TRBJ1-4): SQTIHQWPATLVQPVGSPLSLECTVEGTSNPNLYWYRQAAGRGLQLLFYSVGIGQISSEVPQNLSASRPQDRQFILSSKKLLLSDSGFYLCAWTPTKERLFFGSGTQLSVL.

V gene TRBV10-1 combines with J gene TRBJ2-7; TRBD1 aligns across 10 bases. Germline loops: CDR1 WNHNN, CDR2 SYGVQD (reference sequence). J lost 5 bases, V lost 8 bases, and 0 bases had no gene match. The CDR3 loop spans 11 amino acids. CDR3 sequence reads: CASGQGDEQYF. DNA for the CDR3: TGCGCCAGCGGACAGGGGGACGAGCAGTACTTC.

The genes are TRBV30 and TRBJ2-7; no clear D. This CDR3 region has 12 residues. Germline CDR1 is GTSNPN and CDR2 is SVGIG (reference sequence). Trimming pared 0 bases from V and 3 bases from J, leaving 6 bases between. In nucleotides, the CDR3 is TGTGCCTGGAGTGTCCAGTACTACGAGCAGTACTTC. Protein: CAWSVQYYEQYF.

V is TRBV5-1 and J is TRBJ1-6, with 10 bases identical to TRBD1. Per the germline V gene, CDR1 is SGHRS and CDR2 is YFSETQ. J lost 9 bases, V lost 4 bases, and 7 bases had no gene match. The CDR3 length is 15 residues. The CDR3 DNA reads as TGCGCCAGCAGCCCCTCGGGACAGGGGTTTTCACCCCTCCACTTT. Translating it yields CASSPSGQGFSPLHF.

CDR3 sequence: CASSWGQIGPYEQYF. The DNA of the CDR3 is TGTGCCAGCAGCTGGGGACAGATAGGACCCTACGAGCAGTACTTC. The chain couples TRBV11-2 to TRBJ2-7; 7 nucleotides agree with TRBD1. This CDR3 comprises 15 residues. Germline CDR1 reads SGHAT; CDR2 reads FQNNGV. The V gene end was trimmed by 4 bases and the J gene end by 2 bases; junction bases not matched to a gene: 8.